Listed below are T cell receptor beta chains from one sample, sequenced in a study of CD8 T cells in ankylosing spondylitis. MiXCR, applied by TCRdb to the 5' RACE reads, yields one record per CDR3 protein. The data hold 750,000 to 850,000 distinct CDR3 sequences, with around 11% observed a single time. The sample taken for sequencing was blood, either unsorted or a sorted T cell fraction (not recorded which). These receptors originate from a male donor with ankylosing spondylitis. CDR3s include the opening cysteine and the closing phenylalanine or tryptophan. The order of the fields is J gene, clone size, D gene, V gene, CDR3 protein, CDR3 DNA. D genes are given only for firm matches. A clone size is listed for some rows: how often the clone was seen (once, few, many), or a class if it is expanded.

J: TRBJ1-5
size: NA
D: NA
V: TRBV18
CDR3: CASSPGPPNQPQHF
DNA: TGTGCCAGCTCACCAGGGCCCCCCAATCAGCCCCAGCATTTT

J: TRBJ1-1
size: few
D: NA
V: TRBV7-9
CDR3: CASSLDSGRVFF
DNA: TGTGCCAGCAGCCTTGACAGCGGAAGGGTTTTCTTT

J: TRBJ1-3
size: few
D: NA
V: TRBV7-2
CDR3: CASSLVVGTIYF
DNA: TGTGCCAGCAGCTTAGTGGTGGGCACCATATATTTT

J: TRBJ2-7
size: few
D: NA
V: TRBV6-2/TRBV6-3
CDR3: CASRPSSRYEQYF
DNA: TGTGCCAGCAGACCCTCTAGCCGCTACGAGCAGTACTTC

J: TRBJ1-5
size: NA
D: TRBD1
V: TRBV20-1
CDR3: CSASLLGQFNQPQHF
DNA: TGCAGTGCCAGTTTATTGGGACAGTTCAATCAGCCCCAGCATTTT

J: TRBJ2-7
size: few
D: NA
V: TRBV5-5
CDR3: CASSLGGRSTEQYF
DNA: TGTGCCAGCAGCTTGGGTGGCAGATCGACCGAGCAGTACTTC

J: TRBJ1-2
size: NA
D: NA
V: TRBV6-5
CDR3: CASSYLDFRGGYTF
DNA: TGTGCCAGCAGTTACTTGGACTTTCGAGGGGGCTACACCTTC

J: TRBJ2-7
size: NA
D: NA
V: TRBV28
CDR3: CASRSHQVRVGGYEQYF
DNA: TGTGCCAGCAGGTCACATCAGGTTCGGGTAGGAGGATACGAGCAGTACTTC

J: TRBJ2-7
size: many
D: TRBD1
V: TRBV5-1
CDR3: CASSLGDRGGEQYF
DNA: TGCGCCAGCAGCTTGGGGGACAGGGGCGGCGAGCAGTACTTC

J: TRBJ2-3
size: few
D: NA
V: TRBV6-5
CDR3: CASSYWLGRGTDTQYF
DNA: TGTGCCAGCAGTTACTGGTTGGGTAGGGGCACAGATACGCAGTATTTT

J: TRBJ2-5
size: NA
D: NA
V: TRBV7-9
CDR3: CASSARTYQETQYF
DNA: TGTGCCAGCAGCGCCCGGACGTACCAAGAGACCCAGTACTTC